The present entry profiles one TCR beta chain with its context. Its cognate antigen has yet to be identified. This sample was taken from a study of control samples from healthy donors and cancer patients (dated by TCRdb to 2020 to 2022). The germline V gene specifies MGHRA as CDR1 and YSYEKL as CDR2. The CDR3 runs 14 residues from the cysteine to the phenylalanine. Kept here is only the CDR3 DNA, which spans 42 bases and is read in frame from base 1. Compared with germline, V lacks 4 bases and J lacks 6 bases; bases without a gene match: 3. Receptor amplification or capture employed the immunoSEQ multiplex PCR assay. TCRdb stores this immuneACCESS table with in-frame sequences only. Part of the clones is absent; in the studies checked, under half of the shortfall reflects unresolved V genes, and no reason is known for the rest. The sample table on file contains about 190,000 clones. Roughly 2% of the sample is taken by the ten largest.

Source material: blood. Recombination linked TRBV4-1 to TRBJ2-2; 9 of the junction bases match TRBD1. The receptor's source is a woman younger than 45 in good health. The base sequence is TGCGCCAGCAGCCCCCGACAGGGGGCCGGGGAGCTGTTTTTT. Its protein reads: CASSPRQGAGELFF.